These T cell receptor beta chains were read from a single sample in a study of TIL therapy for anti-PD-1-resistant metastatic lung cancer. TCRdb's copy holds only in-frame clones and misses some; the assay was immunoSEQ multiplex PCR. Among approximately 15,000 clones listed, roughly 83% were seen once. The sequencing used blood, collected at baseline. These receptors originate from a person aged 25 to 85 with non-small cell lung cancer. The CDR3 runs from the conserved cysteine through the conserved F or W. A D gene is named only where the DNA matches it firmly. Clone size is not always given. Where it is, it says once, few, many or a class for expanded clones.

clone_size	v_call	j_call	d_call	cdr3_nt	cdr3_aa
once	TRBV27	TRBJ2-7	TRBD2	TGTGCCAGCAGTTTCTCGCGGGGGGGCCTCGGGCAGTACTTC	CASSFSRGGLGQYF
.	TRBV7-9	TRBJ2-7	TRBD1	TGTGCCAGCAGCCGAGGAGTGGGGACAGCAACATACGAGCAGTACTTC	CASSRGVGTATYEQYF
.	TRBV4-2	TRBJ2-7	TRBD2	TGTGCCAGCAGCCAAGAAACGGCTAGCGGGGGGACCTACGAGCAGTACTTC	CASSQETASGGTYEQYF
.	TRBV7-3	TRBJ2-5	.	TGTGCCAGCAGCACCACCCCAGGGGTCGCAGAGACCCAGTACTTC	CASSTTPGVAETQYF
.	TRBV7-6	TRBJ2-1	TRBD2	TGTGCCAGCAGCTGGGGGACTAGCGGGAGGGTTCGGTTCTTC	CASSWGTSGRVRFF
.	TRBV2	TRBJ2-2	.	TGTGCCAGCAGTGCTTTATTGGGGGAGCTGTTTTTT	CASSALLGELFF
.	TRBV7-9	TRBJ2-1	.	TGTGCCAGCAGTCTTGGGGGCGTGGATGAGCAGTTCTTC	CASSLGGVDEQFF
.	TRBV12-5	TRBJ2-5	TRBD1	TGTGCTAGTGGTTTTCTGCAGACAGGGGGAGAGACCCAGTACTTC	CASGFLQTGGETQYF
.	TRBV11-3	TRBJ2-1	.	TGTGCCAGCAGCAAGTACAATGAGCAGTTCTTC	CASSKYNEQFF
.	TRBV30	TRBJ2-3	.	TGTGCCTGGAGTCCATATGGGGCGAGAGATACGCAGTATTTT	CAWSPYGARDTQYF
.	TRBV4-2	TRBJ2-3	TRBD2	TGTGCCAGCAGCCAAGTGAGACTAGCGGGGGAAGATACGCAGTATTTT	CASSQVRLAGEDTQYF
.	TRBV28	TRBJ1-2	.	TGTGCCAGCAGTGAGGAATCCAGAGCTTCGGGAAACTATGGCTACACCTTC	CASSEESRASGNYGYTF
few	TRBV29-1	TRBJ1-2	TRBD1	TGCAGCGATACACAGGGGGTTGGGGACTATGGCTACACCTTC	CSDTQGVGDYGYTF
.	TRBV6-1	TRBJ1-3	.	TGTGCCAGCAGTAACGGAAACACCATATATTTT	CASSNGNTIYF
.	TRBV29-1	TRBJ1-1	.	TGCAGCGTGCGCCAGGGCTCTGTTGCTGAAGCTTTCTTT	CSVRQGSVAEAFF
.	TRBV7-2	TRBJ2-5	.	TGTGCCAGCAGCCCCGGGCCCCAAGAGACCCAGTACTTC	CASSPGPQETQYF
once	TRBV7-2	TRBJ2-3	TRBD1	TGTGCCAGCAGCTTGCGGACAGGGGCGCCCACAGATACGCAGTATTTT	CASSLRTGAPTDTQYF
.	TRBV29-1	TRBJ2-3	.	TGCAGCGTTGACGCAGGGGTCGGCACAGATACGCAGTATTTT	CSVDAGVGTDTQYF
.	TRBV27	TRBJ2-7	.	TGTGCCAGCAGTTTTTTCCGGGACGGCCGCTACGAGCAGTACTTC	CASSFFRDGRYEQYF
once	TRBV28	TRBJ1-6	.	TGTGCCAGCACCTTGTCGAGGCTTGGCAATTCACCCCTCCACTTT	CASTLSRLGNSPLHF
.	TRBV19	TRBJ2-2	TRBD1	TGTGCCAGTAGTATCGGACAGGGCAGTACCGGGGAGCTGTTTTTT	CASSIGQGSTGELFF
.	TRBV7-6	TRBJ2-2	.	TGTGCCAGCAGCTTACAACGGGCGGGTGTCGGGGAGCTGTTTTTT	CASSLQRAGVGELFF
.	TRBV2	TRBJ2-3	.	TGTGCCGGGAGAGGGGCAGGGCCAGATACGCAGTATTTT	CAGRGAGPDTQYF
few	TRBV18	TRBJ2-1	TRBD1	TGTGCCAGCTCACCACCGGGACAGGGTAACAATGAGCAGTTCTTC	CASSPPGQGNNEQFF
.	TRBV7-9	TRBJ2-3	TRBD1	TGTGCCAGCAGCCGAGGGGGCTTAAACACAGATACGCAGTATTTT	CASSRGGLNTDTQYF
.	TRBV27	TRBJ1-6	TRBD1	TGTGCCAGCAGTTCGGACAGGGGGCTGTTAAGCTCACCCCTCCACTTT	CASSSDRGLLSSPLHF
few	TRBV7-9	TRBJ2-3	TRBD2	TGTGCCAGTTCTACTGGGACTAGCGGCCTTAGCACAGATACGCAGTATTTT	CASSTGTSGLSTDTQYF
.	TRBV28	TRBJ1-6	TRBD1	TGTGCCAGCACCAACCCGTACAGGGGTTCACCCCTCCACTTT	CASTNPYRGSPLHF
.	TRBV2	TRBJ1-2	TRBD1	TGTGCCAGCAGGAGACAGGGGGCTAACTATGGCTACACCTTC	CASRRQGANYGYTF
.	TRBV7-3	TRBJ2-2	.	TGTGCCAGCAGCTTAAGGGGCACCTCAGACACCGGGGAGCTGTTTTTT	CASSLRGTSDTGELFF
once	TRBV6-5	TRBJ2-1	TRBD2	TGTGCCAGCAGTCCCGGGACTAGCGGATTTAATGAGCAGTTCTTC	CASSPGTSGFNEQFF
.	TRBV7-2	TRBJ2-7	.	TGTGCCAGCAGCTTAAGGCCGGACTCCTACGAGCAGTACTTC	CASSLRPDSYEQYF
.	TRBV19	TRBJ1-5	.	TGTGCCAGTAGTCGACAGTCTCAGCCCCAGCATTTT	CASSRQSQPQHF
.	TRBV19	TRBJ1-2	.	TGTGCCAGTAGTATTTCCGGCCCCCTCTTCTACACCTTC	CASSISGPLFYTF
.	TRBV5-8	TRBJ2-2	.	TGTGCCAGCTGCCCTCAGACAACTTTCACCGGGGAGCTGTTTTTT	CASCPQTTFTGELFF
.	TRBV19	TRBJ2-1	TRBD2	TGTGCCAGTAGTATAGCTGGAGGGCGGCTAGCGGGTGAGCAGTTCTTC	CASSIAGGRLAGEQFF
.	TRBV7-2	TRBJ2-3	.	TGTGCCAGCAGCTTATCCGGGGGGCAGCAGTATTTT	CASSLSGGQQYF
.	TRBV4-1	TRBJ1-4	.	TGCGCCAGCACCCCCCGGGCGGCAACTAATGAAAAACTGTTTTTT	CASTPRAATNEKLFF
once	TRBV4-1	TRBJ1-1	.	TGCGCCAGCAGCCAAGGCGCTGAAGCTTTCTTT	CASSQGAEAFF
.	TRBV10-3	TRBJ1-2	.	TGTGCCATCAGTATCCGAGGGGATGGTGGCTACACCTTC	CAISIRGDGGYTF
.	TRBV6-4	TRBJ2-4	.	TGTGCCAGCAGTGACTCGGGAGTAGCCAAAAACATTCAGTACTTC	CASSDSGVAKNIQYF
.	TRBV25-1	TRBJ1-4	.	TGTGCCAGCAGAGGGACAACTAATGAAAAACTGTTTTTT	CASRGTTNEKLFF
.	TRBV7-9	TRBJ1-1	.	TGTGCCAGCAGCTTAGGAGGGATCCCTGAAGCTTTCTTT	CASSLGGIPEAFF
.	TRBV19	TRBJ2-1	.	TGTGCCAGTACTACGGAGGGACAGATCTGGAATGAGCAGTTCTTC	CASTTEGQIWNEQFF